This TCR beta chain derives from a study of OX40 agonist ivuxolimab in advanced cancers. Study in general: Partial responses were observed in three patients, of whom one had hepatocellular carcinoma and two had cutaneous melanoma.

Study findings and constraints: The 0.1-3.0 mg/kg partial responders had among the lowest clonal expansion. Still undetermined is the antigen specificity of the expanded peripheral T cells. CD4+ and CD8+ blood T cells expanded clonally by week 6 at 0.1 to 3.0 mg/kg.

The CDR3 is 14 residues long. Germline-derived CDR1 and CDR2 are MGHRA and YSYEKL. With 0 bases removed from V and 6 bases from J, the gap between germline ends came to 9 bases. The table came from immunoSEQ multiplex PCR; TCRdb's copy has only in-frame clones and leaves some out. Among approximately 44,000 clones listed, about 89% were seen once. As concerns this clone: Its antigen is not identified.

The input for sequencing was CD4+ or CD8+ T cells sorted from blood, taken in a trial of the OX40 agonist ivuxolimab. The chain employs TRBV4-1 and TRBJ2-1, with D hard to call. This TCR was sampled from an adult with an advanced solid tumor such as melanoma, head and neck, liver or kidney cancer. The CDR3 protein is CASSQDADRNEQFF. The CDR3 nucleotides are TGCGCCAGCAGCCAAGACGCGGATCGCAATGAGCAGTTCTTC.